These 13 T cell receptor beta chains share one sample of origin, sequenced in a study of cytomegalovirus exposure and HLA in healthy donors. The PCR made use of 60 Vbeta and 13 Jbeta primers. Sequencing used immunoSEQ multiplex PCR; TCRdb keeps in-frame clones, though not all of them. The sample holds about 200,000 clones; more than 75% are singletons and the top ten take nearly 0.4%. Sequenced input: PBMCs. These receptors were collected from a male donor in good health and CMV-seropositive.

The chain carries TRBV7-3 and TRBJ2-3, with TRBD2 as a possible D gene (6 bases). CDR1 and CDR2 (germline): SGHTA, FQGTGA. This CDR3 comprises 15 residues. V lost 5 bases to trimming and J lost 2 bases, with 14 bases between them. CDR3 in DNA: TGTGCCAGCAGCCCCGGGGAGGAGCTCACAGATACGCAGTATTTT. This sequence encodes CASSPGEELTDTQYF.

This clone was seen once. The rearrangement joins TRBV28 to TRBJ2-7; tentative D call: TRBD1 (5 bases). Per the germline V gene, CDR1 is MDHEN and CDR2 is SYDVKM. This CDR3 is 12 amino acids long. V was pared by 8 bases and J by 3 bases, with 11 bases between. The CDR3 spells CASQQVIYEQYF. DNA for the CDR3: TGTGCCAGCCAACAGGTTATCTACGAGCAGTACTTC. Drawing the rest from reference TRBV28 and TRBJ2-7, the complete variable domain is DVKVTQSSRYLVKRTGEKVFLECVQDMDHENMFWYRQDPGLGLRLIYFSYDVKMKEKGDIPEGYSVSREKKERFSLILESASTNQTSMYLCASQQVIYEQYFGPGTRLTVT.

The gene calls are TRBV21-1 and TRBJ1-1. TRBV21-1 is a documented pseudogene. The CDR3 is 11 amino acids. CDR3 in DNA: TGTGCCAGCAGCAAAAGCCCCCGAGCTTTCTTT. This translates into CASSKSPRAFF.

This clone has only a few counts. The chain uses TRBV7-3 and TRBJ2-7; TRBD2 is a possible D gene (6 bases). The CDR3 runs to 14 residues. Germline assignment: CDR1 SGHTA and CDR2 FQGTGA. The V end was cut by 4 bases, the J end by 2 bases, with 12 bases between. This CDR3 is CASSWQGGAYEQYF. The CDR3 region has the DNA TGTGCCAGCAGCTGGCAGGGAGGTGCCTACGAGCAGTACTTC.

This sequence joins TRBV11-2 and TRBJ1-1; TRBD1 agrees at 7 bases. Germline CDR1 is SGHAT and CDR2 is FQNNGV. This CDR3 contains 13 residues. Trimming removed 2 bases from V and 3 bases from J; junction bases left unmatched: 0. The DNA of the CDR3 is TGTGCCAGCAGCTTAACAGGGGACACTGAAGCTTTCTTT. Protein product: CASSLTGDTEAFF.

The chain couples TRBV6-5 to TRBJ1-5; TRBD1 matches 7 bases. V shed 2 bases, J shed 4 bases, and the junction held 2 bases outside the gene matches. CDR1 MNHEY and CDR2 SVGAGI come from the germline V gene. This CDR3 comprises 14 residues. CDR3: CASSYRDSNQPQHF. The CDR3 DNA sequence: TGTGCCAGCAGTTACCGGGACAGTAATCAGCCCCAGCATTTT.

This clone was counted between two and nine times. The chain employs TRBV6-6 and TRBJ2-5; possible D gene TRBD2, 6 bases. CDR3 length equals 14 residues. Germline CDR1 reads MNHNY; CDR2 reads SVGAGI (reference sequence). Between the trimmed V and J ends, which lost 0 bases and 5 bases, there was a span of 10 bases. Written as DNA, the CDR3 is TGTGCCAGCAGTTACTCAGGACTAAGGGAGACCCAGTACTTC. Its protein is CASSYSGLRETQYF.

This clone was found a few times. The DNA for the CDR3 is TGCGCCAGCAGCCAAGATCTGTGGCGGGAGGGCCTTGGCTACGAGCAGTACTTC. It codes for CASSQDLWREGLGYEQYF. The chain has TRBV4-3 and TRBJ2-7; 9 bases match TRBD2. The germline gives CDR1 LGHNA, CDR2 YSLEER. V lost 0 bases, J lost 3 bases, and 12 bases stayed unmatched. This CDR3 has 18 amino acids.

This clone has a handful of counts. The chain has TRBV5-1 and TRBJ2-5; D perhaps matches TRBD1 (5 bases). The germline CDR1 and CDR2 sequences are SGHRS and YFSETQ. The CDR3 sequence is 15 residues long. Between the trimmed V and J ends, which lost 3 bases and 2 bases, there was a span of 14 bases. This chain's CDR3 is CASSYYSGLQETQYF. Written as DNA, the CDR3 is TGCGCCAGCAGCTACTATTCAGGGTTACAAGAGACCCAGTACTTC.

The J gene is TRBJ2-7, the V gene TRBV28; TRBD2 matches at 12 bases. CDR3 length equals 15 residues. V trimming: 3 bases; J trimming: 4 bases; junction bases outside the gene matches: 4. CDR1 and CDR2 (germline): MDHEN, SYDVKM. The CDR3 here is CASSFGLAGGYEQYF. The CDR3 DNA follows: TGTGCCAGCAGTTTTGGGCTAGCGGGAGGGTACGAGCAGTACTTC.

V usage is TRBV5-1 and J usage is TRBJ1-5; 7 bases agree with TRBD1. Trimming cost V 0 bases and J 3 bases; bases outside gene matches: 3. Germline V gene data show CDR1 as SGHRS and CDR2 as YFSETQ. This CDR3 comprises 15 residues. The CDR3 coding sequence is TGCGCCAGCAGCTTGGCAGGGGGAATCAATCAGCCCCAGCATTTT. As protein: CASSLAGGINQPQHF.

The chain links TRBV5-4 to TRBJ1-1, with 7 bases matching TRBD1. With V trimmed by 3 bases and J by 1 base, 6 bases remained unmatched. Germline V gene sequence: CDR1 SGHNT, CDR2 YYREEE (reference sequence). CDR3 length: 15 residues. In nucleotides, the CDR3 is TGTGCCAGCAGCTCCCGGGACAGAAAGAACACTGAAGCTTTCTTT. This translates into CASSSRDRKNTEAFF.

The chain uses TRBV6-5 and TRBJ2-1; 7 bases line up with TRBD2. Germline V CDR1 and CDR2: MNHEY, SVGAGI. V was clipped by 5 bases and J by 2 bases; unmatched bases: 3. There are 14 residues in the CDR3. The CDR3 region has the DNA TGTGCCAGCAGTCCTGGACTAGCCTACAATGAGCAGTTCTTC. The encoded protein is CASSPGLAYNEQFF.